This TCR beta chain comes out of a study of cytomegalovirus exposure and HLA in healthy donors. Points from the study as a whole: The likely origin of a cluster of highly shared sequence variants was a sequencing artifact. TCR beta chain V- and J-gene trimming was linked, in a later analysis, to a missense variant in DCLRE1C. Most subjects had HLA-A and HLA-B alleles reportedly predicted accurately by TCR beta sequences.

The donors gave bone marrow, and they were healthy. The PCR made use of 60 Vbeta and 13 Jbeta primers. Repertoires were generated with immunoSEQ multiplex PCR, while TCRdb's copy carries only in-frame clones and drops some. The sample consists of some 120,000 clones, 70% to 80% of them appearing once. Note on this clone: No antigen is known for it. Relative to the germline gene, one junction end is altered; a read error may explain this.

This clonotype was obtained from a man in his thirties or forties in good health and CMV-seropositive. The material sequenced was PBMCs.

The CDR3 region is CASSLSTGGGKNSQYF. CDR3 bases: TGTGCCAGCAGCTTATCGACGGGAGGGGGCAAAAACAGTCAGTACTTC. V and J are TRBV11-2 and TRBJ2-4, with D perhaps matching TRBD2 (8 bases). The CDR3 runs 16 residues. CDR1 is SGHAT and CDR2 is FQNNGV in the germline V gene.